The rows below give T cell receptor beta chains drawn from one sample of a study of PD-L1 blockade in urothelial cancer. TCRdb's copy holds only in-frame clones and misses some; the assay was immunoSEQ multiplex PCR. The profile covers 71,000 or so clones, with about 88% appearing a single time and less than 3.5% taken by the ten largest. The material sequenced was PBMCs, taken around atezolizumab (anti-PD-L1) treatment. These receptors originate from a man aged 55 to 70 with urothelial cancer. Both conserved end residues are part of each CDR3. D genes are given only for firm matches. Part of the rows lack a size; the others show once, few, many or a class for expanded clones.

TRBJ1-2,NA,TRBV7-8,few,CASSGTTGFGYTF,TGTGCCAGCAGCGGTACAACAGGTTTCGGCTACACCTTC
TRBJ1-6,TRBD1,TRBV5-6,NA,CASSVGTGGYSPLHF,TGTGCCAGCAGCGTAGGGACAGGAGGGTACTCACCCCTCCACTTT
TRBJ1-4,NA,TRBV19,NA,CASSIIGGEKLFF,TGTGCCAGTAGTATAATCGGTGGTGAAAAACTGTTTTTT
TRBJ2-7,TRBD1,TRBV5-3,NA,CARSKDRGGYEQYF,TGTGCCAGAAGCAAGGACAGGGGAGGGTACGAGCAGTACTTC
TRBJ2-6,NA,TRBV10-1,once,CASIHLQGPGANVLTF,TGCGCCAGCATTCATTTACAGGGCCCTGGGGCCAACGTCCTGACTTTC
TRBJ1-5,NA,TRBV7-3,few,CASSTSGTNSNQPQHF,TGTGCCAGCAGCACATCCGGGACAAATAGCAATCAGCCCCAGCATTTT
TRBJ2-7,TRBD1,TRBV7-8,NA,CASSPSPGQAYEQYF,TGTGCCAGCAGCCCCTCACCGGGACAGGCCTACGAGCAGTACTTC
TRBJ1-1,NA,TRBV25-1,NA,CASSAGLMNTEAFF,TGTGCCAGCAGTGCAGGGCTCATGAACACTGAAGCTTTCTTT
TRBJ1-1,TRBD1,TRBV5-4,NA,CASGEGQGRTEAFF,TGTGCCAGCGGTGAGGGACAGGGGAGGACTGAAGCTTTCTTT
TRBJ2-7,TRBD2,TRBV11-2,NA,CASSTPGGGTYEQYF,TGTGCCAGCAGCACTCCGGGAGGGGGGACCTACGAGCAGTACTTC
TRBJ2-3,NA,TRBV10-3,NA,CALQGTDTQYF,TGTGCCCTACAGGGTACAGATACGCAGTATTTT
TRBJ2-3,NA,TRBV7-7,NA,CASSTGHGTDTQYF,TGTGCCAGCAGTACAGGACATGGCACAGATACGCAGTATTTT
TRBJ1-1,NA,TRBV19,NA,CASSVTGTLIRSTEAFF,TGTGCCAGTAGTGTGACCGGGACACTTATCCGGAGCACTGAAGCTTTCTTT
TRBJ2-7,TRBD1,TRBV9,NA,CASSFRGTGSYEQYF,TGTGCCAGCAGCTTCCGCGGGACAGGGTCCTACGAGCAGTACTTC
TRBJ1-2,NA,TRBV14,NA,CASSQDRDTTNYGYTF,TGTGCCAGCAGCCAAGATCGGGACACCACTAACTATGGCTACACCTTC
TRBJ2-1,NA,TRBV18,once,CASSPSPGVNEQFF,TGTGCCAGCTCACCATCCCCAGGGGTCAATGAGCAGTTCTTC
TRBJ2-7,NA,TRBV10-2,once,CASSPDGGYEQYF,TGCGCCAGCAGCCCGGACGGAGGCTACGAGCAGTACTTC
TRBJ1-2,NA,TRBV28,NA,CASSLPGGYGYTF,TGTGCCAGCAGTCTGCCAGGAGGATATGGCTACACCTTC
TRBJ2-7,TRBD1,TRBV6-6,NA,CASSDRGSYEQYF,TGTGCCAGCAGTGACAGGGGGTCCTACGAGCAGTACTTC
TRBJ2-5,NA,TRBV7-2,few,CASSPFQETQYF,TGTGCCAGCAGCCCGTTCCAAGAGACCCAGTACTTC
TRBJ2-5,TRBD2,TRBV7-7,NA,CASSLGLGLAGGQETQYF,TGTGCCAGCAGCTTAGGCTTAGGACTAGCGGGGGGGCAGGAGACCCAGTACTTC
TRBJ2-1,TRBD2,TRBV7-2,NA,CASSLGRLAGDNEQFF,TGTGCCAGCAGCTTAGGGAGACTAGCGGGAGACAATGAGCAGTTCTTC
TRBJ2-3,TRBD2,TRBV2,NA,CASSPIQAGPTDTQYF,TGTGCCAGCAGCCCTATTCAAGCGGGACCCACAGATACGCAGTATTTT
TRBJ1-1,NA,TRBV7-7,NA,CASSLDSSTEAFF,TGTGCCAGCAGCCTGGACTCAAGCACTGAAGCTTTCTTT
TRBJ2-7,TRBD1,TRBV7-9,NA,CASSLAGQGNYEQYF,TGTGCCAGCAGCTTAGCTGGACAGGGTAACTACGAGCAGTACTTC
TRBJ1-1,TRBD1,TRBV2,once,CASRQGPTEAFF,TGTGCCTCCCGACAGGGTCCCACTGAAGCTTTCTTT
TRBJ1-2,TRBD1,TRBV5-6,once,CASSLAGTGNGYTF,TGTGCCAGCAGCTTGGCCGGGACAGGGAACGGCTACACCTTC
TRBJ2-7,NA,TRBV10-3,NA,CVAGSGLYEQYF,TGTGTCGCGGGTAGCGGCCTCTACGAGCAGTACTTC
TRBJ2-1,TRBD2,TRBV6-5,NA,CASRTLAGYNEQFF,TGTGCCAGCAGGACCTTAGCGGGCTACAATGAGCAGTTCTTC
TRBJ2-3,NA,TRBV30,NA,CAWSMALGGGTQYF,TGTGCCTGGAGTATGGCCCTTGGGGGAGGTACGCAGTATTTT
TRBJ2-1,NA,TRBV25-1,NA,CASSPWYGVDEQFF,TGTGCCAGCAGTCCGTGGTACGGGGTTGATGAGCAGTTCTTC
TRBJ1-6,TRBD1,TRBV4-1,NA,CASSQDRGDSYNSPLHF,TGCGCCAGCAGCCAAGATAGGGGGGACAGTTATAATTCACCCCTCCACTTT
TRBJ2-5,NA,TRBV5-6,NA,CASSIKQGREGETQYF,TGTGCCAGCAGCATTAAACAGGGTAGGGAAGGAGAGACCCAGTACTTC
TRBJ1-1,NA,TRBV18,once,CASSPLRGSPEAFF,TGTGCCAGCTCACCACTTAGAGGGTCCCCTGAAGCTTTCTTT
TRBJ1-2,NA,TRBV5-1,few,CASSPLGRPLYTF,TGCGCCAGCAGCCCCTTGGGCCGTCCCCTCTACACCTTC
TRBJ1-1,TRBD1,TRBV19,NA,CASSRTGVLNTEAFF,TGTGCCAGTAGTCGGACAGGGGTACTGAACACTGAAGCTTTCTTT
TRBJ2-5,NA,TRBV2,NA,CASSDFPQETQYF,TGTGCCAGCAGTGATTTCCCACAAGAGACCCAGTACTTC
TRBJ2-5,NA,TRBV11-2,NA,CASSFWGGKETQYF,TGTGCCAGCAGCTTTTGGGGAGGAAAAGAGACCCAGTACTTC
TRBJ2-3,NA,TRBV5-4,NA,CASTRGGTDTQYF,TGTGCCAGCACCCGCGGAGGCACAGATACGCAGTATTTT
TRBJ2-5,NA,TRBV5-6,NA,CASSLGGMGETQYF,TGTGCCAGCAGCTTAGGGGGAATGGGGGAGACCCAGTACTTC
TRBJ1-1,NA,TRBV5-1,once,CASSLAGGGGSEAFF,TGCGCCAGCAGCTTGGCGGGAGGCGGTGGGTCTGAAGCTTTCTTT